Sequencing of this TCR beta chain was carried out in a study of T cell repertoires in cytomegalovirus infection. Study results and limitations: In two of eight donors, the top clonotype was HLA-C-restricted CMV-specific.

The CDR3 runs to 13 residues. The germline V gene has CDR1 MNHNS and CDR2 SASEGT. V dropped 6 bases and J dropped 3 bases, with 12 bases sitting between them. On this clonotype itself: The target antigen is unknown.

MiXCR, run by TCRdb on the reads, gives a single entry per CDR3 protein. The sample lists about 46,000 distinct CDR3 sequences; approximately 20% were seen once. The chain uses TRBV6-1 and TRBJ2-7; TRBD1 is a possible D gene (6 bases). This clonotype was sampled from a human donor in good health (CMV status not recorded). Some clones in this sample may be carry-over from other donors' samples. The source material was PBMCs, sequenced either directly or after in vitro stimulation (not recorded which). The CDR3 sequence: CASSKQGYYEQYF. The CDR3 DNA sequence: TGTGCCAGCAGCAAACAGGGATACTACGAGCAGTACTTC.